This TCR beta chain was recorded in a study of Graves' ophthalmopathy and Graves' hyperthyroidism. This clonotype was detected only once. RNA served as the template for amplifying TCR beta CDR3 regions. Scientists carried out first-round RT-PCR using HTBI primers and then a second-round multiplex PCR. TCRdb re-derived calls from the multiplex PCR reads in MiXCR, one entry per CDR3 protein. The data hold 170,000 or so distinct CDR3 sequences, with roughly two fifths observed a single time. Trimming cost V 5 bases and J 2 bases, with 18 bases left between them. CDR3 length: 16 residues. Per germline, CDR1 SGHTA and CDR2 FQGTGA.

The sample was peripheral blood. The TCR comes from a woman aged 40 to 50 with Graves' ophthalmopathy. The rearrangement links TRBV7-3 to TRBJ2-5; tentatively, D is TRBD1 or TRBD2 (6 bases each). CDR3 sequence reads: CASSKGGWGRQETQYF. The CDR3 nucleotides read TGTGCCAGCAGCAAAGGGGGTTGGGGGAGGCAAGAGACCCAGTACTTC.